The 27 T cell receptor beta chains below all came from one sample that was sequenced in a study of blood T cell repertoires in COVID-19. Data came from immunoSEQ multiplex PCR; TCRdb stores just in-frame clones and leaves some out. The profile shows about 270,000 clones, 89% of them singletons. Sample: PBMCs or T cells enriched from blood (not recorded which). The receptor source for this set is a woman aged 55-69 years who had recovered from COVID-19.

The J gene is TRBJ1-2, the V gene TRBV24-1; 8 bases align to TRBD1. The V gene end was trimmed by 0 bases and the J gene end by 7 bases; junction bases not matched to a gene: 6. The CDR3 spans 15 residues. The germline CDR1 and CDR2 sequences are KGHDR and SFDVKD. The CDR3 loop is CATSDLARGRIGYTF. The CDR3, as DNA: TGTGCCACCAGTGATTTGGCCAGGGGGCGCATTGGCTACACCTTC.

This clone turned up a few times. The V gene is TRBV2, the J gene TRBJ2-5; maybe TRBD2 (6 bases). This CDR3 region has 15 residues. Germline V lookup: CDR1 SNHLY, CDR2 FYNNEI. The V and J ends lost 3 bases and 2 bases respectively, with 13 bases between them. The CDR3 here is CASSEGGFAQETQYF. Written as DNA, the CDR3 is TGTGCCAGCAGTGAGGGGGGTTTTGCTCAAGAGACCCAGTACTTC.

J is TRBJ1-4 and V is TRBV18, with D uncertain. CDR1 and CDR2 from the germline V gene are KGHSH and LQKENI. This CDR3 has 13 residues. V was shortened by 4 bases and J by 7 bases, with 10 bases between the two germline ends. The CDR3 spells CASSLSTGEKLFF. The CDR3, as DNA: TGTGCCAGCTCACTCTCCACTGGTGAAAAACTGTTTTTT.

With respect to this clone: The sample has other DNA sequences that encode this CDR3 too. The rearrangement links TRBV28 to TRBJ1-5; tentative D call: TRBD1 (6 bases). This CDR3 comprises 14 residues. V shed 3 bases and J shed 2 bases, with 8 bases lying between them. Germline V gives CDR1 MDHEN, CDR2 SYDVKM. The CDR3 protein is CASSLPGGNQPQHF. The CDR3 bases are TGTGCCAGCAGTTTGCCAGGGGGCAATCAGCCCCAGCATTTT.

This clone was seen once. The rearrangement joins TRBV7-3 to TRBJ2-3, with D possibly TRBD2 on 5 matching bases. The germline CDR1 and CDR2 sequences are SGHTA and FQGTGA. V gave up 2 bases and J gave up 4 bases, with 10 bases separating them. The CDR3 contains 14 residues. The CDR3, as DNA: TGTGCCAGCAGCTTACGTTCTAGCCCAGATACGCAGTATTTT. It translates to CASSLRSSPDTQYF.

The chain has TRBV9 and TRBJ2-7, with D tentatively TRBD2 (5 bases). V gave up 0 bases and J gave up 7 bases, with 14 bases separating them. The CDR3 consists of 14 residues. Germline values: CDR1 SGDLS, CDR2 YYNGEE. CDR3 sequence: CASSVEAALGEQYF. Here the CDR3 DNA reads TGTGCCAGCAGCGTAGAAGCGGCCCTAGGGGAGCAGTACTTC.

This clone was observed a few times. This chain joins TRBV21-1 and TRBJ2-6; the table names TRBD1, a call not compared with the DNA. TRBV21-1 is listed as a pseudogene. There are 18 residues in the CDR3. CDR3 loop: CASSLLGQGITGANVLTF. As DNA, the CDR3 is TGTGCCAGCAGCCTCCTTGGACAGGGAATCACTGGGGCCAACGTCCTGACTTTC.

This sequence joins TRBV12-3 or TRBV12-4 and TRBJ2-1, with D tentatively TRBD2 (6 bases). Between the trimmed V and J ends, which lost 7 bases and 9 bases, there was a span of 16 bases. This CDR3 region has 13 residues. The CDR3 reads CASTLGRLGEQFF. CDR3 nucleotide sequence: TGTGCCAGCACCTTGGGGAGGTTAGGTGAGCAGTTCTTC.

The rearrangement uses TRBV30 and TRBJ2-5, with TRBD2 matching over 7 bases. CDR1 and CDR2 (germline): GTSNPN, SVGIG (reference sequence). Trimming at V came to 7 bases and at J to 6 bases, leaving 11 bases not matched to a gene. The CDR3 has 13 residues. The CDR3 is CASLDGGGKTQYF. The DNA for the CDR3 is TGTGCCTCTCTAGACGGCGGGGGAAAGACCCAGTACTTC. The full variable domain, in which reference TRBV30 and TRBJ2-5 provide the parts outside the CDR3, is SQTIHQWPATLVQPVGSPLSLECTVEGTSNPNLYWYRQAAGRGLQLLFYSVGIGQISSEVPQNLSASRPQDRQFILSSKKLLLSDSGFYLCASLDGGGKTQYFGPGTRLLVL.

The J gene is TRBJ1-5, the V gene TRBV19; D is ambiguous. The CDR3 sequence is 15 residues long. The V gene lost 10 bases and the J gene lost 0 bases, with 16 bases spanning the gap. Germline loops: CDR1 LNHDA, CDR2 SQIVND (reference sequence). The CDR3 spells CATALGQNSNQPQHF. Written as DNA, the CDR3 is TGTGCCACCGCCCTTGGGCAGAATAGCAATCAGCCCCAGCATTTT.

This rearrangement joins TRBV18 to TRBJ1-5; D is ambiguous. This CDR3 has 16 amino acids. Trimming cost V 6 bases and J 1 base, with 16 bases left between them. Germline loops: CDR1 KGHSH, CDR2 LQKENI. This CDR3 reads CASSQSAGMSNQPQHF. The DNA of the CDR3 is TGTGCCAGCTCCCAAAGCGCGGGGATGAGCAATCAGCCCCAGCATTTT.

The chain employs TRBV10-1 and TRBJ2-1, with 12 positions matching TRBD2. Germline loops: CDR1 WNHNN, CDR2 SYGVQD (reference sequence). This CDR3 spans 15 amino acids. Losses at the gene ends were 8 bases for V and 7 bases for J; bases not matched to a gene: 9. For the CDR3, the DNA is TGCGCCAGCTCCTCAGGACTAGCGGGATTAAATGAGCAGTTCTTC. It translates to CASSSGLAGLNEQFF.

The CDR3, as DNA: TGTGCCAGCTTCCGACTTAGGGGGCGAGGCAATCAGCCCCAGCATTTT. Translation gives CASFRLRGRGNQPQHF. The J gene is TRBJ1-5, the V gene TRBV28, with TRBD1 matching over 7 bases. The CDR3 consists of 16 residues. V lost 8 bases and J lost 2; bases outside the gene matches: 12. Germline loops: CDR1 MDHEN, CDR2 SYDVKM.

The chain recombines TRBV6-5 with TRBJ1-5; D gene unclear. Germline V gene lookup returns CDR1 MNHEY and CDR2 SVGAGI. There are 14 residues in the CDR3. The V and J ends lost 6 bases and 5 bases respectively, with 14 bases between them. The CDR3: CASSRQGSYQPQHF. Written as DNA, the CDR3 is TGTGCCAGCAGCCGACAAGGCTCTTATCAGCCCCAGCATTTT.

The chain uses TRBV13 and TRBJ1-2; D not resolved. In germline, CDR1 is PRHDT, CDR2 FYEKMQ (reference sequence). CDR3 length: 16 amino acids. Trimming pared 5 bases from V and 2 bases from J, leaving 18 bases between. The CDR3 loop is CASSERIWEVNYGYTF. For the CDR3, the DNA is TGTGCCAGCAGCGAAAGAATATGGGAGGTAAACTATGGCTACACCTTC.

The V call is TRBV28, the J call TRBJ1-1, with TRBD1 identical over 9 bases. The CDR3 extends over 17 amino acids. The V segment lost 4 bases and the J segment 1 base; nucleotides outside the gene matches: 10. Germline V gene data show CDR1 as MDHEN and CDR2 as SYDVKM. CDR3 protein: CASSSRDRVKSNTEAFF. As DNA, the CDR3 is TGTGCCAGCAGTTCCCGGGACAGGGTTAAATCGAACACTGAAGCTTTCTTT.

The gene calls are TRBV5-4 and TRBJ2-5, with TRBD1 matching 11 bases. The CDR3 consists of 16 residues. V dropped 4 bases and J dropped 3; count of bases not matched to a gene: 8. Germline CDR1 reads SGHNT; CDR2 reads YYREEE (reference sequence). CDR3 residues: CASSNPGQGGEETQYF. CDR3 coding DNA: TGTGCCAGCAGCAATCCGGGACAGGGGGGAGAAGAGACCCAGTACTTC. Using reference TRBV5-4 and TRBJ2-5 for the parts outside the CDR3, the full variable domain is ETGVTQSPTHLIKTRGQQVTLRCSSQSGHNTVSWYQQALGQGPQFIFQYYREEENGRGNFPPRFSGLQFPNYSSELNVNALELDDSALYLCASSNPGQGGEETQYFGPGTRLLVL.

The chain uses TRBV4-1 and TRBJ2-7, with D tentatively TRBD2 (6 bases). Germline-derived CDR1 and CDR2 are MGHRA and YSYEKL. With 0 bases removed from V and 7 bases from J, the gap between germline ends came to 16 bases. CDR3 length equals 15 residues. CDR3 sequence: CASSQDSAGSREQYF. As DNA, the CDR3 is TGCGCCAGCAGCCAAGATTCGGCCGGGAGCCGGGAGCAGTACTTC.

The chain recombines TRBV27 with TRBJ1-1; D remains unclear. Germline CDR1 MNHEY, CDR2 SMNVEV (reference sequence). V was clipped by 5 bases and J by 0 bases, with 10 bases between them. The CDR3 loop spans 14 amino acids. CDR3 DNA: TGTGCCAGCAGTGTGGGCCTAATGAACACTGAAGCTTTCTTT. This gives the protein CASSVGLMNTEAFF.

The count of this clone is one. This chain connects TRBV7-9 to TRBJ1-4; possibly TRBD1 for D (6 bases). Trimming removed 1 base from V and 8 bases from J, with 14 bases in between. CDR1 and CDR2 from the germline V gene are SEHNR and FQNEAQ (reference sequence). This CDR3 region has 15 residues. The CDR3 is CASSLGRGAGEKLFF. The CDR3 DNA reads TGTGCCAGCAGCTTAGGCCGGGGGGCCGGGGAAAAACTGTTTTTT.

Of note for this clone: A read error may produce the germline difference seen at one junction end. The chain's CDR3 is CASSANPGLADF. The CDR3 DNA reads TGTGCCAGCAGCGCGAATCCGGGACTAGCGGACTTT. This chain connects TRBV11-3 to TRBJ2-3, with 11 nucleotides matching TRBD2. CDR1 and CDR2 (germline): SGHNT, YENEEA. There are 12 residues in the CDR3.

The chain employs TRBV2 and TRBJ1-3; D remains ambiguous. This CDR3 spans 15 amino acids. Deletions cut 6 bases from V and 4 bases from J, with 16 bases between. The germline CDR1 and CDR2 sequences are SNHLY and FYNNEI. The CDR3 loop is CASSPSGNLGNTIYF. The CDR3 DNA follows: TGTGCCAGCAGCCCCTCCGGGAACCTGGGAAACACCATATATTTT.

This chain connects TRBV12-3 or TRBV12-4 to TRBJ1-2; D remains ambiguous. V was trimmed by 5 bases and J by 5 bases, leaving 6 bases between them. The CDR3 extends over 11 amino acids. CDR3 amino acids: CASSPGYGYTF. The CDR3 region has the DNA TGTGCCAGCAGTCCGGGTTATGGCTACACCTTC.

V gene TRBV28 combines with J gene TRBJ1-5; the D is unclear. V was clipped by 7 bases and J by 10 bases, with 14 bases between them. The CDR3 runs to 12 residues. The germline V gene has CDR1 MDHEN and CDR2 SYDVKM. The CDR3 loop is CASTLRGQPQHF. In DNA form, the CDR3 reads TGTGCCAGCACCCTTCGGGGTCAACCCCAGCATTTT.

This clone was found a few times. The CDR3 DNA reads as TGTGCCAGCAGCCACGGGGGGGGGAGGTCACCCCTCCACTTT. This codes for CASSHGGGRSPLHF. The chain combines TRBV3-1 (or the pseudogene TRBV3-2) with TRBJ1-6; TRBD1 might be the D (5 bases). CDR1 LGHDT and CDR2 YNNKEL come from the germline V gene (reference sequence). The CDR3 length is 14 residues. V was clipped by 3 bases and J by 10 bases, with 13 bases between them.

This chain joins TRBV2 and TRBJ1-5; TRBD1 agrees at 8 bases. V was clipped by 6 bases and J by 2 bases; unmatched bases: 3. The CDR3 is made up of 14 amino acids. Germline V gene sequence: CDR1 SNHLY, CDR2 FYNNEI. CDR3 region: CASRDRVRNQPQHF. As DNA, the CDR3 is TGTGCCAGCAGGGACAGGGTCCGCAATCAGCCCCAGCATTTT. The variable domain in full, completed from reference TRBV2 and TRBJ1-5, reads EPEVTQTPSHQVTQMGQEVILRCVPISNHLYFYWYRQILGQKVEFLVSFYNNEISEKSEIFDDQFSVERPDGSNFTLKIRSTKLEDSAMYFCASRDRVRNQPQHFGDGTRLSIL.

The chain couples TRBV3-1 (or the pseudogene TRBV3-2) to TRBJ2-7; TRBD2 matches 9 bases. The germline V gene encodes CDR1 LGHDT and CDR2 YNNKEL (reference sequence). The V and J ends lost 1 base and 2 bases, in that order; junction bases with no gene match: 3. This CDR3 spans 15 amino acids. The CDR3 here is CASSQASGAPYEQYF. In DNA, the CDR3 is TGTGCCAGCAGCCAAGCTAGCGGGGCCCCCTACGAGCAGTACTTC.